The sequence of this T cell receptor (beta chain) was determined in a study of T cell responses to AZD1222 COVID-19 vaccine. Study observations and caveats: Seropositivity was recorded at baseline in only 6 or 7 AZD1222 recipients. All repertoire sampling was performed exclusively after the peak T cell response. Spike-specific TCRs gained breadth and depth after people received two AZD1222 doses. The study found vaccine-associated CD4 TCRs spanning spike, dominant at 160-218 and 743-854.

Clones were sequenced by immunoSEQ multiplex PCR, and TCRdb holds only the in-frame ones, with some missing. The data show around 150,000 clones, with 92% seen just once and around 4.4% held by the top ten. Germline assignment: CDR1 MNHEY and CDR2 SMNVEV (reference sequence). V lost 5 bases and J 9 bases, leaving 16 bases between the germline ends. The CDR3 is 14 amino acids. The count of this clone is one. What it binds is unknown. The material was peripheral blood, obtained on day 0 of MenACWY control vaccination. The sequence derives from an adult in good health. The chain employs TRBV27 and TRBJ2-2; D might be TRBD1 (6 bases). This chain's CDR3 is CASSLDRLDRELFF. DNA for the CDR3: TGTGCCAGCAGTCTCGACAGGCTTGACAGGGAGCTGTTTTTT.